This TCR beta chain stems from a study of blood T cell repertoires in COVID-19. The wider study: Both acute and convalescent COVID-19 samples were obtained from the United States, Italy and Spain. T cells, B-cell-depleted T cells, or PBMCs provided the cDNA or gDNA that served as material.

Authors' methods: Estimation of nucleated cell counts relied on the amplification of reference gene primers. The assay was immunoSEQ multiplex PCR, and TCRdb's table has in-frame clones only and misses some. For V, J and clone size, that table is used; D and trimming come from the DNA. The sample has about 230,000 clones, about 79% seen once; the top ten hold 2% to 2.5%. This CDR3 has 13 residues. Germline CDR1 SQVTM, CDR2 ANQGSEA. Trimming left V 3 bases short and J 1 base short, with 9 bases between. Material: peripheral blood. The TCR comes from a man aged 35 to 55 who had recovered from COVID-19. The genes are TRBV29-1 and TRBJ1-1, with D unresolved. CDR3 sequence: CSVENRQNTEAFF. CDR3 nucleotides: TGCAGCGTTGAGAACAGACAGAACACTGAAGCTTTCTTT. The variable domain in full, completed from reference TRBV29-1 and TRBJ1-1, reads SAVISQKPSRDICQRGTSLTIQCQVDSQVTMMFWYRQQPGQSLTLIATANQGSEATYESGFVIDKFPISRPNLTFSTLTVSNMSPEDSSIYLCSVENRQNTEAFFGQGTRLTVV.